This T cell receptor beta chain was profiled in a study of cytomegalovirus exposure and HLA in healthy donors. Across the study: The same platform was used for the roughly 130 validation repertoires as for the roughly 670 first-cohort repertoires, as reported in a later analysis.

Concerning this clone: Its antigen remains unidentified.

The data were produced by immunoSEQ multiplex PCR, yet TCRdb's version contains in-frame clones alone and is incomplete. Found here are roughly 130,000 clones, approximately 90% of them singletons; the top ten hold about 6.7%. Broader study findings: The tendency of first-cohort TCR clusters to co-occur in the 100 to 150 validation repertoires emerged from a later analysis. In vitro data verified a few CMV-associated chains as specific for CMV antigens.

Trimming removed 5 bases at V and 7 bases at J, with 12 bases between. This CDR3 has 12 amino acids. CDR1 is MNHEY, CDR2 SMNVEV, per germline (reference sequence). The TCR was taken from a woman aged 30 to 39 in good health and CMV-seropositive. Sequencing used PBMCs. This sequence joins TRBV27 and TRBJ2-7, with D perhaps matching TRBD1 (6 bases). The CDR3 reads CASSILRGEQYF. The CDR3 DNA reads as TGTGCCAGCAGTATCTTAAGGGGGGAGCAGTACTTC.